This TCR beta chain was sequenced during a study of blood T cell repertoires in COVID-19. Study-wide background: Whether acute or convalescent, the COVID-19 samples came from the United States, Italy and Spain.

This CDR3 has 14 amino acids. Per the germline V gene, CDR1 is SGHDT and CDR2 is YYEEEE. The germline V and J ends were trimmed by 0 bases and 4 bases, with 10 bases remaining between them. Study members were between roughly 18 and 89 years old and lived in over 20 US regions. Researchers sorted participants into cohorts using their self-reported clinical history. Before being deemed recovered, Cohort 3 donors had two negative PCRs, clearance, or symptom resolution. Sequencing was performed with immunoSEQ multiplex PCR; in TCRdb, only in-frame clones are kept and a portion is missing. The table shows hundreds of thousands of clones, with around 90% occurring only once.

The sequence was collected from a woman aged 25-40 years who had recovered from COVID-19. Sequencing was performed on PBMCs or T cells enriched from blood (not recorded which). This chain connects TRBV5-6 to TRBJ1-1; weak D call: TRBD1 (5 bases). CDR3 amino acids: CASSLATALTEAFF. The CDR3 DNA follows: TGTGCCAGCAGCTTGGCGACAGCCCTCACTGAAGCTTTCTTT.